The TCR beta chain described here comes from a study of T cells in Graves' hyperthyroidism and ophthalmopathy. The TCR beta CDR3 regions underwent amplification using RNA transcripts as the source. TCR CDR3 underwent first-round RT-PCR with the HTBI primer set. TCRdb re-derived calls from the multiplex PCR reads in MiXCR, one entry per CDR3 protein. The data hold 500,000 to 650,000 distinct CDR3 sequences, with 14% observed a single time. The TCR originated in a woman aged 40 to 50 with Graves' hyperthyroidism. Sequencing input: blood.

The CDR3 bases are TGTGCCAGCAGCCAGGGGAGAGATTCACCCCTCCACTTT. Amino acids: CASSQGRDSPLHF. The rearrangement uses TRBV7-3 and TRBJ1-6; D is perhaps TRBD1 (6 bases). Germline CDR1 SGHTA, CDR2 FQGTGA. The length of the CDR3 is 13 residues. The ends were cut back, 5 bases at V and 8 bases at J, with 10 bases in the middle.